This TCR beta chain originates from a study of shared clonotypes between healthy human individuals. Sequencing was performed with immunoSEQ multiplex PCR; in TCRdb, only in-frame clones are kept and a portion is missing. The sample has some 2.4 million clones; roughly 93% are singletons. Germline V gives CDR1 SGHTA, CDR2 FQGNSA. The CDR3 sequence is 17 residues long. Trimming removed 4 bases from V and 3 bases from J, with 19 bases in between. The source of this sequence is a man younger than 35 in good health. Some clones in this sample may be carry-over from other donors' samples. This sequence joins TRBV7-2 and TRBJ2-1; no firm D call. The source material was naive CD4+ T cells from PBMCs. As to subset: CD45RA+ positively selected. The CDR3 sequence is CASSSYFGGGYYNEQFF. The CDR3 bases are TGTGCCAGCAGCTCCTATTTTGGTGGCGGTTACTACAATGAGCAGTTCTTC.